This T cell receptor beta chain was documented in a study of T cells after yellow fever vaccination. Background on the study: SMART-Seq v4 Ultra Low Input prepared the low-cell-number fractions. Whole-study results and caveats: Some clonotypes were seen in both the CD4 and the CD8 compartments. These made up a small share and likely arose from convergent recombination. On re-exposure, the response was weaker but peaked faster, at day 5 versus 15. From the bulk population, abundant clonotypes could contaminate and appear within FACS-sorted repertoires.

In TCRdb, the 5' RACE reads were re-called with MiXCR into one record per CDR3 protein. The sample includes 250,000 to 400,000 distinct CDR3 sequences, 4% to 5.5% seen only once; the top ten take 19%. This CDR3 has 14 residues. V lost 4 bases and J lost 1, with 9 bases in between. The germline CDR1 and CDR2 sequences are SGHRS and YFSETQ. This clonotype was seen ten or more times. Its antigen is as yet unknown. The TCR sequence derives from a man younger than 35 who received the YFV17D yellow fever vaccine. The specimen comprised PBMCs, sampled 15 days after the yellow fever booster vaccination. The genes are TRBV5-1 and TRBJ1-3; D possibly corresponds to TRBD1 (6 bases). As DNA, the CDR3 is TGCGCCAGCAGCATCGGACAGTCTGGAAACACCATATATTTT. Amino acids: CASSIGQSGNTIYF.